The 14 T cell receptor beta chains in this list originate from one sample, sequenced in a study of shared clonotypes between healthy human individuals. Assay used: immunoSEQ multiplex PCR; TCRdb lists only in-frame clones, some missing. Of under 600,000 clones detected, more than 95% appear once; the ten largest clones hold 0.3%. As defined, naive CD8 cells were CD45RO-negative and positively selected for CCR7, with terminally differentiated effector memory CD45RA+ cells excluded. Sequences were obtained from naive CD8+ T cells sorted from blood. All receptors come from a man aged 25 to 45 in good health.

The rearrangement joins TRBV7-6 to TRBJ2-3; possibly TRBD2 for D (5 bases). Germline CDR1 SGHVS, CDR2 FNYEAQ. Trimming removed 6 bases at V and 6 bases at J, with 19 bases between. This CDR3 is built from 15 residues. The CDR3 is CASRQDDETGDTQYF. The CDR3 region has the DNA TGTGCCAGCAGACAAGACGATGAGACGGGGGATACGCAGTATTTT.

The chain couples TRBV5-8 to TRBJ1-1; 7 bases align to TRBD1. This CDR3 has 15 residues. Unmatched junction bases numbered 8, after V lost 6 bases and J lost 0 bases. Germline V lookup: CDR1 SGHTS, CDR2 YDEGEE. For the CDR3, the DNA is TGTGCCAGCACCCAGGACAGGCGCCTGAACACTGAAGCTTTCTTT. This codes for CASTQDRRLNTEAFF.

The chain is built from TRBV9 and TRBJ2-2, with TRBD1 matching 7 bases. Germline V lookup: CDR1 SGDLS, CDR2 YYNGEE. The CDR3 contains 13 residues. J was trimmed by 7 bases and V by 4 bases; bases with no gene match: 4. The CDR3 nucleotides read TGTGCCAGCAGCATGACAGGGATCGGGGAGCTGTTTTTT. This gives the protein CASSMTGIGELFF.

The V and J genes are TRBV2 and TRBJ2-1, with D hard to call. The CDR3 length is 14 residues. Germline V gives CDR1 SNHLY, CDR2 FYNNEI. V was trimmed by 3 bases and J by 0 bases, leaving 6 bases between them. CDR3 amino acids: CASSEPRSYNEQFF. CDR3 bases: TGTGCCAGCAGTGAGCCTCGCTCCTACAATGAGCAGTTCTTC.

A remark on this clone: Other DNA sequences within the sample encode an identical CDR3. This chain connects TRBV7-9 to TRBJ2-3; D is uncertain. V shed 5 bases and J shed 2 bases, with 8 bases lying between them. Looked up from germline, CDR1 is SEHNR and CDR2 is FQNEAQ (reference sequence). The CDR3 has 13 amino acids. CDR3 residues: CASSPTSTDTQYF. CDR3 bases: TGTGCCAGCAGCCCGACTTCCACAGATACGCAGTATTTT. The full variable domain, completed using reference TRBV7-9 and TRBJ2-3, is DTGVSQNPRHKITKRGQNVTFRCDPISEHNRLYWYRQTLGQGPEFLTYFQNEAQLEKSRLLSDRFSAERPKGSFSTLEIQRTEQGDSAMYLCASSPTSTDTQYFGPGTRLTVL.

The V and J genes are TRBV12-5 and TRBJ2-7; the match to TRBD1 covers 9 bases. The germline V gene has CDR1 LGHNT and CDR2 FRNRAP. CDR3 length equals 16 residues. Trimming cost V 2 bases and J 2 bases; bases outside gene matches: 7. The CDR3, as DNA: TGTGCTAGTGGTTTGAGGGGGACAGGGAATACCTACGAGCAGTACTTC. It yields the protein CASGLRGTGNTYEQYF.

The chain has TRBV7-8 and TRBJ2-3; 8 bases align to TRBD2. V lost 0 bases to trimming and J lost 1 base; unmatched junction nucleotides: 6. The CDR3 spans 17 residues. Per germline, CDR1 SGHVS and CDR2 FQNEAQ. CDR3 protein: CASSLARAGGGTDTQYF. CDR3 nucleotide sequence: TGTGCCAGCAGCTTAGCGCGGGCGGGAGGCGGCACAGATACGCAGTATTTT. The whole variable domain, filled in from reference TRBV7-8 and TRBJ2-3, reads GAGVSQSPRYKVAKRGQDVALRCDPISGHVSLFWYQQALGQGPEFLTYFQNEAQLDKSGLPSDRFFAERPEGSVSTLKIQRTQQEDSAVYLCASSLARAGGGTDTQYFGPGTRLTVL.

This clone was seen just once. The CDR3 coding sequence is TGTGCCAGCAGCTTAGTAGGTCCAGCGGATTCCCAAGAGACCCAGTACTTC. This encodes CASSLVGPADSQETQYF. V usage is TRBV7-9 and J usage is TRBJ2-5, with D possibly matching TRBD2 (5 bases). Germline loops: CDR1 SEHNR, CDR2 FQNEAQ (reference sequence). Trimming stripped 1 base from V and 1 base from J, with 16 bases between. There are 17 residues in the CDR3.

The V call is TRBV7-9, the J call TRBJ2-1; 11 bases fit TRBD2. J gave up 5 bases and V 2 bases, and 2 bases lay outside the gene matches. Per germline, CDR1 SEHNR and CDR2 FQNEAQ (reference sequence). This CDR3 region has 15 residues. The CDR3 protein is CASSLLAGGHNEQFF. The CDR3 coding sequence is TGTGCCAGCAGCTTACTAGCGGGAGGCCACAATGAGCAGTTCTTC.

Only one count was recorded for this clone. The CDR3 DNA reads TGTGCCAGCAGTCAGGGACAGGGTAGCTATGGCTACACCTTC. The encoded protein is CASSQGQGSYGYTF. The chain recombines TRBV13 with TRBJ1-2; 9 bases align to TRBD1. CDR3 length: 14 amino acids. V lost 6 bases and J lost 4; bases outside the gene matches: 6. Germline loops: CDR1 PRHDT, CDR2 FYEKMQ (reference sequence).

The V gene is TRBV20-1, the J gene TRBJ2-7, with D uncertain. V was cut by 6 bases and J by 4 bases, with 7 bases left in between. CDR1 and CDR2 (germline): DFQATT, SNEGSKA (reference sequence). The CDR3 contains 10 residues. This chain's CDR3 is CSASGYEQYF. Written as DNA, the CDR3 is TGCAGTGCGTCAGGTTACGAGCAGTACTTC.

This chain connects TRBV19 to TRBJ1-2; a possible D gene is TRBD1 (6 bases). The germline V gene has CDR1 LNHDA and CDR2 SQIVND (reference sequence). The CDR3 runs 15 residues. Trimming cost V 5 bases and J 4 bases, with 17 bases left between them. The CDR3 nucleotides are TGTGCCAGTAGTTCCACAGGGTTAGGTTCCTATGGCTACACCTTC. Its translation is CASSSTGLGSYGYTF.

The rearrangement uses TRBV5-4 and TRBJ1-1; D is undetermined. The V end was cut by 3 bases, the J end by 0 bases, with 9 bases between. Germline CDR1 and CDR2: SGHNT and YYREEE (reference sequence). This CDR3 region has 14 residues. The DNA for the CDR3 is TGTGCCAGCAGCTATGACAAAATGAACACTGAAGCTTTCTTT. This encodes CASSYDKMNTEAFF.

This chain connects TRBV11-3 to TRBJ2-7, with 7 nucleotides matching TRBD1. The CDR3 runs to 15 residues. The junction had 6 bases not matched to a gene; V was cut back by 1 base and J by 3 bases. The germline V gene encodes CDR1 SGHNT and CDR2 YENEEA. In DNA form, the CDR3 reads TGTGCCAGCAGCTTAGCCCCGGGACAGAGCTACGAGCAGTACTTC. Its protein product is CASSLAPGQSYEQYF.